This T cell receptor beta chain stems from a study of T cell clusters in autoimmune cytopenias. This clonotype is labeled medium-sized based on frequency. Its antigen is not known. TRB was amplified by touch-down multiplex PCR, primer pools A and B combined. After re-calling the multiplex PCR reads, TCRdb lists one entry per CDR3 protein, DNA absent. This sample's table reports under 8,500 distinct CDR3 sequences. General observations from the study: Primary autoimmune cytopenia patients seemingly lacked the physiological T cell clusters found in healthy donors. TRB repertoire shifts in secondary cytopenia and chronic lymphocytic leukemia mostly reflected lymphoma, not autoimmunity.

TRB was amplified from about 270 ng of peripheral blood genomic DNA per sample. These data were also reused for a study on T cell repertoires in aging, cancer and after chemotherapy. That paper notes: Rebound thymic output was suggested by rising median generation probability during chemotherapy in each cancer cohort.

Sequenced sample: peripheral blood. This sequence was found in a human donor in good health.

This CDR3 reads CASSLASGGYNEQFF. The chain recombines TRBV11-1 with TRBJ2-1; TCRdb's D gene call, TRBD2, goes unchecked for lack of DNA. CDR1 is SGHAT, CDR2 FQDESV, per germline (reference sequence). This CDR3 has 15 residues.